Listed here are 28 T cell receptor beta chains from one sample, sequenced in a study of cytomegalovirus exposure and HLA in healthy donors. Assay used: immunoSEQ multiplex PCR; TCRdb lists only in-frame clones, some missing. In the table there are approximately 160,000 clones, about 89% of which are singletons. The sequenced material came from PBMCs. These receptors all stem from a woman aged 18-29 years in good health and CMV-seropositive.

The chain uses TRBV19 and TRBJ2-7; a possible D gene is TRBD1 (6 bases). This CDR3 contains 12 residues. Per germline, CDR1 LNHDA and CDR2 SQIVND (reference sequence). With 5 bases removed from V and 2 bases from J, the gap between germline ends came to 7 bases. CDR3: CASSPGAYEQYF. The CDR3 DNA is TGTGCCAGTAGTCCAGGGGCCTACGAGCAGTACTTC.

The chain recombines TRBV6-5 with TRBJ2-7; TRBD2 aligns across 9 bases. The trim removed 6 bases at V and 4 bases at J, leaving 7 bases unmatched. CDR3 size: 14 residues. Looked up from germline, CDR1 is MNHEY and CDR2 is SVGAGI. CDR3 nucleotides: TGTGCCAGCAGATACCAGACTAGCGGATACGAGCAGTACTTC. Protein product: CASRYQTSGYEQYF.

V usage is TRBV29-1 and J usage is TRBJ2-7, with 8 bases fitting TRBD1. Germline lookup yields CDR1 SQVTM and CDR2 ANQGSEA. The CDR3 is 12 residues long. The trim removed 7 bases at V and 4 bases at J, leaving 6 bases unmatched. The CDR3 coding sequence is TGCAGCGGTTCGGACAGGGAATACGAGCAGTACTTC. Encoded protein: CSGSDREYEQYF.

CDR3 in DNA: TGTGCCAGCAGTTTATCGAGCGGGGGGGCCGGTGAGCAGTTCTTC. As protein: CASSLSSGGAGEQFF. The chain uses TRBV27 and TRBJ2-1, with 10 nucleotides matching TRBD2. The CDR3 is 15 amino acids. The V gene end was trimmed by 0 bases and the J gene end by 9 bases; junction bases not matched to a gene: 5. The germline CDR1 and CDR2 sequences are MNHEY and SMNVEV (reference sequence).

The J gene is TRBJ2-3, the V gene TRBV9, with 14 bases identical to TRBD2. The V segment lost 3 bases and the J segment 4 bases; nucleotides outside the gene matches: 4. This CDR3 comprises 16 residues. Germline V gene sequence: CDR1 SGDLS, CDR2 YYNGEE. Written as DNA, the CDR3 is TGTGCCAGCAGCGCCGGGACTAGCGGGAGCGCAGATACGCAGTATTTT. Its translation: CASSAGTSGSADTQYF. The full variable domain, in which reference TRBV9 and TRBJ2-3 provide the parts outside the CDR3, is DSGVTQTPKHLITATGQRVTLRCSPRSGDLSVYWYQQSLDQGLQFLIQYYNGEERAKGNILERFSAQQFPDLHSELNLSSLELGDSALYFCASSAGTSGSADTQYFGPGTRLTVL.

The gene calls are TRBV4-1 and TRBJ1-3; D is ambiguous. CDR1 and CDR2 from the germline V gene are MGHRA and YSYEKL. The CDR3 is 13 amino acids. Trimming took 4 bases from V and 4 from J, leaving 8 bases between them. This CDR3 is CASSPYVGNTIYF. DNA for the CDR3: TGCGCCAGCAGCCCTTATGTCGGAAACACCATATATTTT.

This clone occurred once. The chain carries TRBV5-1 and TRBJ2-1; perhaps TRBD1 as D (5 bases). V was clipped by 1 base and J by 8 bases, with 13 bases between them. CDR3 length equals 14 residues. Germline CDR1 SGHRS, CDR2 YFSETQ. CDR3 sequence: CASSLSTEWHEQFF. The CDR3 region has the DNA TGCGCCAGCAGCTTGTCGACAGAGTGGCATGAGCAGTTCTTC.

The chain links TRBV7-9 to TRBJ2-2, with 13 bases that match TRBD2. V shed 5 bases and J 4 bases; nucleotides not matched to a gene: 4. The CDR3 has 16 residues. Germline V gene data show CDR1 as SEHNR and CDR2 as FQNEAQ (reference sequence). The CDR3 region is CASSLGLAGVTGELFF. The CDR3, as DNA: TGTGCCAGCAGCCTTGGACTAGCGGGAGTCACCGGGGAGCTGTTTTTT. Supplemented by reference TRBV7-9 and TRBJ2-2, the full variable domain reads DTGVSQNPRHKITKRGQNVTFRCDPISEHNRLYWYRQTLGQGPEFLTYFQNEAQLEKSRLLSDRFSAERPKGSFSTLEIQRTEQGDSAMYLCASSLGLAGVTGELFFGEGSRLTVL.

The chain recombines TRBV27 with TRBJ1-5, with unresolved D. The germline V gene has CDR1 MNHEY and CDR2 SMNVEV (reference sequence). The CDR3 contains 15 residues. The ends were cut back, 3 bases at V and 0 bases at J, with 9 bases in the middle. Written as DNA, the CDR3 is TGTGCCAGCAGTTTTCGGGTGGGTAGCAATCAGCCCCAGCATTTT. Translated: CASSFRVGSNQPQHF.

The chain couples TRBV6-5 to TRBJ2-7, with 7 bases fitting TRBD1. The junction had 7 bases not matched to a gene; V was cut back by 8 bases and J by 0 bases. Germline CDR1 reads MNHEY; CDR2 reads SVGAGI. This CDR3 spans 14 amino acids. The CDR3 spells CASRRQGDSYEQYF. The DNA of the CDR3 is TGTGCCAGCCGTAGGCAGGGGGACTCCTACGAGCAGTACTTC.

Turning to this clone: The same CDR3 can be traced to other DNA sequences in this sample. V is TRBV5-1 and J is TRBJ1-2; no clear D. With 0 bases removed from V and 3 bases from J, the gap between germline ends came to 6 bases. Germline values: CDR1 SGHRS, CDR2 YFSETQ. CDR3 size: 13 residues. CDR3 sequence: CASSLDRDYGYTF. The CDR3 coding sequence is TGCGCCAGCAGCTTGGACCGGGACTATGGCTACACCTTC.

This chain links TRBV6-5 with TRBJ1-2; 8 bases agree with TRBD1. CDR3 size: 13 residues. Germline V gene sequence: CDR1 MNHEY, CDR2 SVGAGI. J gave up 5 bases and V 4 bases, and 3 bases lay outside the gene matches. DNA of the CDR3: TGTGCCAGCAGTTTACAGGGGGGGTATGGCTACACCTTC. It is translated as CASSLQGGYGYTF.

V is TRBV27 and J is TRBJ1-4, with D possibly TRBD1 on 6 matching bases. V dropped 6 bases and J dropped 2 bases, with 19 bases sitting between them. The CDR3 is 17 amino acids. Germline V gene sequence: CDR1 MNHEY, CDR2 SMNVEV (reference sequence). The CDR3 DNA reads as TGTGCCAGCAGGGAAGGGGCAGGGGTAACGACTAATGAAAAACTGTTTTTT. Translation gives CASREGAGVTTNEKLFF.

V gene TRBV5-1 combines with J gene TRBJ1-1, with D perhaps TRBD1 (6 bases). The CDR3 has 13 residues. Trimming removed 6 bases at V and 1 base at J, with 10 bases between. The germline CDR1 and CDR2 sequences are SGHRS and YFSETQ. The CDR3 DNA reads TGCGCCAGCAAGAACAGGGCGAACACTGAAGCTTTCTTT. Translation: CASKNRANTEAFF.

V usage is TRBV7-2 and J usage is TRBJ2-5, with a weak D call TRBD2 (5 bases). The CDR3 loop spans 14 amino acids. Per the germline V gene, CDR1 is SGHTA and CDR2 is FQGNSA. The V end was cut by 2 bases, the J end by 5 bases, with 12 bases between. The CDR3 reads CASSLLAGVETQYF. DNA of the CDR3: TGTGCCAGCAGCTTATTAGCCGGGGTGGAGACCCAGTACTTC.

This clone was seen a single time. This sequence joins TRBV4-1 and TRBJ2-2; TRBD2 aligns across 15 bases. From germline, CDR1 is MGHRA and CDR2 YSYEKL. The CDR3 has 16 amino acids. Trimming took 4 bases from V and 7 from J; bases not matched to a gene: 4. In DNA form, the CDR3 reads TGCGCCAGCAGCCGGCGGACTAGCGGGGGGGGCGGGGAGCTGTTTTTT. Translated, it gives CASSRRTSGGGGELFF.

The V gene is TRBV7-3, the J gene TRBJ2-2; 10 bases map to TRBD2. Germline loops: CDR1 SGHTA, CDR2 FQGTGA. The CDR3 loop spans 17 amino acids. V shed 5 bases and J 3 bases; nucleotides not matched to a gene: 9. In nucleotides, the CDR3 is TGTGCCAGCAGCCCAACTAGCGGGACTTCCTACACCGGGGAGCTGTTTTTT. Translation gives CASSPTSGTSYTGELFF.

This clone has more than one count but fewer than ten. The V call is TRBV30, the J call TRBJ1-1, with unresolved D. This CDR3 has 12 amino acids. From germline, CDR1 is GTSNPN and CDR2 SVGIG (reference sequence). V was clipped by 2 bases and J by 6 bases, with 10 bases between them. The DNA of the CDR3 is TGTGCCTGGAGTCAACAGCCCCCTGAAGCTTTCTTT. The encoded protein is CAWSQQPPEAFF.

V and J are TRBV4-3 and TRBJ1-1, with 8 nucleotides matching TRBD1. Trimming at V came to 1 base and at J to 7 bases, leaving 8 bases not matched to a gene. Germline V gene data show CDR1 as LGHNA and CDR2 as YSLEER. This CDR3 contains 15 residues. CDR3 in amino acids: CASSQARTGNGEAFF. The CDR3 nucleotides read TGCGCCAGCAGCCAAGCCCGGACAGGGAACGGTGAAGCTTTCTTT.

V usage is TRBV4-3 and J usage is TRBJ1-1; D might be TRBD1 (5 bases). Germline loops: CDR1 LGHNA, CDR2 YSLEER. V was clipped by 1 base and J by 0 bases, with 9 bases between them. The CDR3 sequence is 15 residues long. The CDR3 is CASSQVGHLNTEAFF. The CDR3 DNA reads TGCGCCAGCAGCCAAGTTGGACATTTGAACACTGAAGCTTTCTTT.

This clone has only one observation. CDR3 in DNA: TGTGCCAGCTCACCCCTCCCTGGTAGCGGGGAGCTGTTTTTT. Translation gives CASSPLPGSGELFF. The V and J genes are TRBV18 and TRBJ2-2; D is unresolved. CDR3 length: 14 residues. Trimming cost V 3 bases and J 7 bases, with 12 bases left between them. Germline V lookup: CDR1 KGHSH, CDR2 LQKENI.

The DNA for the CDR3 is TGTGCCAGCAGCTCCTCCCCACCGACTAGCGGTCGAATCTCGTACGAGCAGTACTTC. This codes for CASSSSPPTSGRISYEQYF. The chain joins TRBV7-2 to TRBJ2-7, with TRBD2 matching 9 bases. The CDR3 loop spans 19 amino acids. The J segment lost 4 bases and the V segment lost 4 bases, leaving 20 bases of the junction unmatched. The germline V gene encodes CDR1 SGHTA and CDR2 FQGNSA.

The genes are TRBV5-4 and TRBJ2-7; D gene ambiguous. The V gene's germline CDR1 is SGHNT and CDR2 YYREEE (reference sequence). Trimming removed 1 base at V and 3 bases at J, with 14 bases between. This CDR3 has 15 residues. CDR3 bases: TGTGCCAGCAGCTTGTTTTCCAGCACAGACTACGAGCAGTACTTC. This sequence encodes CASSLFSSTDYEQYF.

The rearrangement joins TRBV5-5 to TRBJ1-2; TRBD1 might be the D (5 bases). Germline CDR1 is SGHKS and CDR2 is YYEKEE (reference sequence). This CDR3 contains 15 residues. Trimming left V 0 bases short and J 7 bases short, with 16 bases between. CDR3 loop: CASSLEIGAEGGYTF. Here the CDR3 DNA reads TGTGCCAGCAGCTTGGAAATCGGGGCGGAGGGTGGCTACACCTTC.

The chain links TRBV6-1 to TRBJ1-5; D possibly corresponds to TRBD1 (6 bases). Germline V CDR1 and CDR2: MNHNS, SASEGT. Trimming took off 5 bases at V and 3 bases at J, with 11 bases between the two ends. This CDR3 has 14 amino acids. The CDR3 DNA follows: TGTGCCAGCAGTCCGAACAGGGTCAATCAGCCCCAGCATTTT. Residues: CASSPNRVNQPQHF.

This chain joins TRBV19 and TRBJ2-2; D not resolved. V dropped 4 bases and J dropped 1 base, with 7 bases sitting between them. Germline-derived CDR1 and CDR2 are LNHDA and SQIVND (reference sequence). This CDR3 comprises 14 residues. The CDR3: CASSKNRNTGELFF. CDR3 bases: TGTGCCAGTAGTAAAAACAGGAACACCGGGGAGCTGTTTTTT. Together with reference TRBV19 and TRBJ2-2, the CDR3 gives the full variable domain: DGGITQSPKYLFRKEGQNVTLSCEQNLNHDAMYWYRQDPGQGLRLIYYSQIVNDFQKGDIAEGYSVSREKKESFPLTVTSAQKNPTAFYLCASSKNRNTGELFFGEGSRLTVL.

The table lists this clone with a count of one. The CDR3 is CASSPDSSYEQYF. As DNA, the CDR3 is TGTGCCAGCAGCCCGGACAGCTCCTACGAGCAGTACTTC. The V gene is TRBV27, the J gene TRBJ2-7; D possibly corresponds to TRBD1 (6 bases). Germline loops: CDR1 MNHEY, CDR2 SMNVEV (reference sequence). This CDR3 comprises 13 residues. The V end lost 6 bases, the J end lost 0 bases, and 9 bases lay between the germline ends.

CDR3 sequence (DNA): TGTGCCAGCAGTGCCCACGGTCGGGCAGGGAACGGCTACACCTTC. Translating it yields CASSAHGRAGNGYTF. The rearrangement links TRBV6-1 to TRBJ1-2; D is possibly TRBD1 (5 bases). The length of the CDR3 is 15 residues. V was pared by 4 bases and J by 8 bases, with 20 bases between. Germline V gene data show CDR1 as MNHNS and CDR2 as SASEGT.